The 4 T cell receptor beta chains in this list originate from one sample, sequenced in a study of T cells after posttransplantation cyclophosphamide. This table comes from immunoSEQ multiplex PCR, and its TCRdb copy is limited to in-frame clones, with some not included. Counted here are fewer than 40,000 clones, over 85% occurring once; the ten biggest clones make up about 15%. Sequenced sample: PBMCs. These receptors were taken from a woman between 40 and 50 years old with a blood cancer, CMV-positive, and with a related stem cell donor.

The gene calls are TRBV27 and TRBJ1-2; D perhaps matches TRBD1 (6 bases). V lost 5 bases to trimming and J lost 7 bases, with 20 bases between them. Germline V lookup: CDR1 MNHEY, CDR2 SMNVEV (reference sequence). The CDR3 contains 15 residues. The chain's CDR3 is CASSRQGGGTSGYTF. For the CDR3, the DNA is TGTGCCAGCAGTCGCCAAGGGGGGGGTACTTCTGGCTACACCTTC.

This clone was observed a handful of times. V gene TRBV6-6 combines with J gene TRBJ1-2, with 10 bases aligning to TRBD1. V shed 5 bases and J 13 bases; nucleotides not matched to a gene: 13. The CDR3 runs 14 residues. Germline assignment: CDR1 MNHNY and CDR2 SVGAGI (reference sequence). The CDR3 reads CASSPLGQGVDGTF. The CDR3 DNA reads TGTGCCAGCAGTCCGCTTGGACAGGGGGTCGACGGCACCTTC.

This clone was recorded once. The rearrangement links TRBV7-2 to TRBJ2-7; D unresolved. Per germline, CDR1 SGHTA and CDR2 FQGNSA. V lost 1 base, J lost 2 bases, and 12 bases lay in between. CDR3 length: 15 amino acids. CDR3 DNA: TGTGCCAGCAGCTTAGATCCAGGCGCGCCCTACGAGCAGTACTTC. This codes for CASSLDPGAPYEQYF.

The chain has TRBV5-1 and TRBJ1-4; D not resolved. Germline V gene data show CDR1 as SGHRS and CDR2 as YFSETQ. Trimming stripped 4 bases from V and 6 bases from J, with 10 bases between. The CDR3 has 13 residues. This CDR3 is CASSRQQDEKLFF. CDR3 in DNA: TGCGCCAGCAGCCGACAACAAGATGAAAAACTGTTTTTT.